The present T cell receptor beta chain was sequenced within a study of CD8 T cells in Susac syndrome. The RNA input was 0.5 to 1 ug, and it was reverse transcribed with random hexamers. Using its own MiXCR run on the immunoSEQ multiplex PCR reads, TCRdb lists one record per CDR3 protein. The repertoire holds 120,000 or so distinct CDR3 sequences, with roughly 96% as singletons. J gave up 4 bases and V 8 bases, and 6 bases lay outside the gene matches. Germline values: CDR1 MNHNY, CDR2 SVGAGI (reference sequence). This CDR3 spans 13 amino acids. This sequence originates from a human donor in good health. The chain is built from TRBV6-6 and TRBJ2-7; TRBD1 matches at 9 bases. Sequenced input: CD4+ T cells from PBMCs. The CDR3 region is CASYLGQGYEQYF. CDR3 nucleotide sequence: TGTGCCAGCTACCTGGGACAGGGTTACGAGCAGTACTTC.